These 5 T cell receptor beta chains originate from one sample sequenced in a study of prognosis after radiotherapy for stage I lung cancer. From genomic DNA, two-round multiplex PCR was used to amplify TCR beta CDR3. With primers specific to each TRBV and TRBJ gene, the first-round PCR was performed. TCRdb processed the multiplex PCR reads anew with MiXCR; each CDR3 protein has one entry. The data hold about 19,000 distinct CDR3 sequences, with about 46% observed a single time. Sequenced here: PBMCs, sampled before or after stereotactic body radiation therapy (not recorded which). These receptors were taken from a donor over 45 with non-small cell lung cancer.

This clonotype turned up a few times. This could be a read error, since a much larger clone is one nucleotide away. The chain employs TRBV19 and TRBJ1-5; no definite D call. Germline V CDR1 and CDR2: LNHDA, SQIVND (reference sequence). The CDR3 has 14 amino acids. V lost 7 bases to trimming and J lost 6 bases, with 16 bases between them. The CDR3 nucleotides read TGTGCCAGTACGGGCCTCGGGTGGGGTCAGCCCCAGCATTTT. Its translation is CASTGLGWGQPQHF.

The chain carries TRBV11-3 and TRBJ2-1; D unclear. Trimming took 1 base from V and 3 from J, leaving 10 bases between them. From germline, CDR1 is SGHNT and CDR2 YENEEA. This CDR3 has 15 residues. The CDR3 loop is CASSLGRPIYNEQFF. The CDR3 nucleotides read TGTGCCAGCAGCTTAGGTAGACCAATCTACAATGAGCAGTTCTTC.

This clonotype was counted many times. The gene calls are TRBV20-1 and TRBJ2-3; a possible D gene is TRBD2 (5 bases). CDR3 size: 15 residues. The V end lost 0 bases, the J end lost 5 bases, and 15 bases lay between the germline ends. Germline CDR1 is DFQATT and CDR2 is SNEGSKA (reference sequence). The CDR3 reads CSARDVRDGGDTQYF. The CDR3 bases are TGCAGTGCTAGAGATGTTCGGGATGGAGGAGATACGCAGTATTTT.

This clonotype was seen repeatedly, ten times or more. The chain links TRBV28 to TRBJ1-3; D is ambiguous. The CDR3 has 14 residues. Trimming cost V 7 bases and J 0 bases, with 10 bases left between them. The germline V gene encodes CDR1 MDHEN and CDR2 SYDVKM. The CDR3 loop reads CASNGLISGNTIYF. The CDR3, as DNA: TGTGCCAGCAATGGGTTAATCTCTGGAAACACCATATATTTT.

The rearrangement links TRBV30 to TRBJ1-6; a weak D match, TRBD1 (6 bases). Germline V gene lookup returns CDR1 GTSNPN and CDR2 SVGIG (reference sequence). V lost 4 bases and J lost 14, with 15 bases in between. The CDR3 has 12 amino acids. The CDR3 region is CAWIITEGALHF. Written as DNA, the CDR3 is TGTGCCTGGATTATAACGGAGGGGGCCCTCCACTTT.